The 15 T cell receptor beta chains reported below all come from one sample, sequenced in a study of chemoradiotherapy in HPV16-positive cancers. Profiled with immunoSEQ multiplex PCR; TCRdb holds only in-frame clones, not every one. The top ten hold roughly a fifth of the sample, which has around 30,000 clones, about nine tenths seen once. Sequenced here: blood, sampled from a patient who underwent chemoradiotherapy. These receptors were obtained from a human donor with HPV-associated anogenital cancer.

V gene TRBV7-8 combines with J gene TRBJ2-7; D assignment may be TRBD1 or TRBD2 (5 bases each). This CDR3 spans 13 amino acids. Germline V gene lookup returns CDR1 SGHVS and CDR2 FQNEAQ. V lost 1 base and J lost 6, with 10 bases in between. CDR3 DNA: TGTGCCAGCAGCTTAGGCCCTGGGGGCGAGCAGTACTTC. Amino acids: CASSLGPGGEQYF.

This rearrangement joins TRBV6-5 to TRBJ1-6; D is possibly TRBD1 (5 bases). Trimming took 11 bases from V and 5 from J, leaving 16 bases between them. The CDR3 extends over 14 amino acids. Germline V CDR1 and CDR2: MNHEY, SVGAGI. CDR3 nucleotides: TGTGCCTGCACCAGGGCCGTGGATAATTCACCCCTCCACTTT. Residues: CACTRAVDNSPLHF.

The gene calls are TRBV10-3 and TRBJ2-2; TRBD2 aligns across 12 bases. The trim removed 0 bases at V and 6 bases at J, leaving 2 bases unmatched. CDR3 size: 16 residues. The V gene's germline CDR1 is ENHRY and CDR2 SYGVKD. The CDR3 sequence is CAISESRLAGAGELFF. DNA for the CDR3: TGTGCCATCAGTGAGTCCCGACTAGCGGGGGCCGGGGAGCTGTTTTTT.

This clone was observed once. CDR3 in amino acids: CASSSMGSGIIEYF. The CDR3 DNA is TGTGCCAGCAGCTCCATGGGGAGCGGTATAATCGAGTACTTC. The chain uses TRBV5-5 and TRBJ2-7, with D perhaps TRBD2 (5 bases). The CDR3 runs 14 residues. V was clipped by 3 bases and J by 11 bases, with 21 bases between them. Germline lookup yields CDR1 SGHKS and CDR2 YYEKEE (reference sequence).

The gene calls are TRBV30 and TRBJ2-1; D unclear. V lost 2 bases, J lost 6 bases, and 5 bases lay in between. The germline CDR1 and CDR2 sequences are GTSNPN and SVGIG (reference sequence). This CDR3 spans 11 amino acids. This chain's CDR3 is CAWSSPNEQFF. CDR3 DNA sequence: TGTGCCTGGAGTTCCCCCAATGAGCAGTTCTTC.

This clone is a singleton in its sample. The CDR3 nucleotides are TGTGCCAGCAGGACTACAGGGGGCGCGGCTGAAGCTTTCTTT. Translation: CASRTTGGAAEAFF. This sequence joins TRBV5-4 and TRBJ1-1; 9 nucleotides line up with TRBD1. The CDR3 runs to 14 residues. With V trimmed by 5 bases and J by 6 bases, 8 bases remained unmatched. The germline CDR1 and CDR2 sequences are SGHNT and YYREEE (reference sequence).

The gene calls are TRBV28 and TRBJ1-1; the D is unclear. Trimming removed 4 bases from V and 11 bases from J, with 20 bases in between. Germline V gives CDR1 MDHEN, CDR2 SYDVKM. The CDR3 sequence is 14 residues long. DNA for the CDR3: TGTGCCAGCAGTTCAATGGCGTCTCAATCGAGGGCTTTCTTT. Translated, it gives CASSSMASQSRAFF.

The V call is TRBV28, the J call TRBJ2-5, with D perhaps matching TRBD2 (7 bases). Trimming stripped 11 bases from V and 5 bases from J, with 21 bases between. This CDR3 is built from 14 residues. Looked up from germline, CDR1 is MDHEN and CDR2 is SYDVKM. The CDR3 coding sequence is TGTGCCGGGTCCGAGTCGGGGGGCGATGAGACCCAGTACTTC. Translation: CAGSESGGDETQYF.

This rearrangement joins TRBV28 to TRBJ2-6; no reliable D call. This CDR3 contains 14 residues. CDR1 and CDR2 from the germline V gene are MDHEN and SYDVKM. Trimming removed 6 bases from V and 0 bases from J, with 6 bases in between. CDR3 in amino acids: CASSSRSGANVLTF. CDR3 coding DNA: TGTGCCAGCAGCAGCCGCTCTGGGGCCAACGTCCTGACTTTC.

This chain connects TRBV7-8 to TRBJ1-5, with 11 nucleotides matching TRBD1. The germline CDR1 and CDR2 sequences are SGHVS and FQNEAQ. J was trimmed by 0 bases and V by 5 bases; bases with no gene match: 12. CDR3 length: 19 residues. DNA of the CDR3: TGTGCCAGCAGCCGGGGGACAGGGGGTTGGGGGCATAGCAATCAGCCCCAGCATTTT. It specifies CASSRGTGGWGHSNQPQHF.

The CDR3 bases are TGTGCCTCACGAGGGGACAGGGGGCACGAGCAGTACTTC. This sequence encodes CASRGDRGHEQYF. The chain recombines TRBV5-6 with TRBJ2-7, with 12 bases aligning to TRBD1. Looked up from germline, CDR1 is SGHDT and CDR2 is YYEEEE. This CDR3 contains 13 residues. V lost 10 bases to trimming and J lost 5 bases; unmatched junction nucleotides: 7. Full variable domain (remainder filled in from reference TRBV5-6 and TRBJ2-7): DAGVTQSPTHLIKTRGQQVTLRCSPKSGHDTVSWYQQALGQGPQFIFQYYEEEERQRGNFPDRFSGHQFPNYSSELNVNALLLGDSALYLCASRGDRGHEQYFGPGTRLTVT.

The chain recombines TRBV18 with TRBJ1-6; TRBD1 is a possible D gene (5 bases). CDR3 size: 14 residues. Trimming removed 3 bases at V and 12 bases at J, with 15 bases between. Germline loops: CDR1 KGHSH, CDR2 LQKENI. The CDR3, as DNA: TGTGCCAGCTCACCGCTCGACGGGGCCCAACCCCTCCACTTT. Amino acid sequence: CASSPLDGAQPLHF.

The chain recombines TRBV6-6 with TRBJ1-1; TRBD1 aligns across 12 bases. The CDR3 extends over 15 amino acids. Germline CDR1 and CDR2: MNHNY and SVGAGI (reference sequence). V shed 5 bases and J 5 bases; nucleotides not matched to a gene: 6. CDR3 coding DNA: TGTGCCAGCAGTGTCCGGGACAGGGGGCTTACTGAAGCTTTCTTT. Translation: CASSVRDRGLTEAFF.

V usage is TRBV21-1 and J usage is TRBJ1-5; the DNA was not used to check the table's D call, TRBD1. TRBV21-1 is assigned pseudogene status. The length of the CDR3 is 16 residues. In nucleotides, the CDR3 is TGTGCCAGCAGCCATATGAGGGACAGGGAAAATCAGCCCCAGCATTTT. Translation: CASSHMRDRENQPQHF.

The chain recombines TRBV5-5 with TRBJ1-2; 7 nucleotides match TRBD1. The CDR3 has 14 residues. V lost 4 bases, J lost 5 bases, and 8 bases stayed unmatched. Germline CDR1 and CDR2: SGHKS and YYEKEE (reference sequence). The CDR3, as DNA: TGTGCCAGCAGCCAAGGGGGCGCGGGTTATGGCTACACCTTC. It specifies CASSQGGAGYGYTF.